This T cell receptor beta chain appears in the sequencing data of a study of neoadjuvant anti-PD-1 for oral cavity cancer (dated by TCRdb to the early 2020s). Study-level background: Three to four biweekly doses of nivolumab at 3 mg/kg were mostly administered to patients before curative-intent surgical resection. Patients without progression received a fourth nivolumab dose around day 43 and underwent definitive surgical resection on days 50-56. Under RECIST 1.1, a patient counted as a responder if showing complete response, partial response or stable disease, and as a non-responder if showing progression. There were roughly 11 patients in the parent correlative cohort, and the response rate was more than 25%. General findings and caveats noted by the study authors: After neoadjuvant nivolumab, non-responders showed significantly higher T cell clonality (Gini index) in PBMCs than responders did. A higher pretreatment blood Treg/Th17 ratio correlated with both higher pretreatment blood TCRbeta clonality and lower post-treatment tumor TCRbeta clonality. Only three patients per response group were included in the TCR analyses, and the authors called for validation in larger cohorts.

Taken with the paper, the label for time point translates to: before neoadjuvant nivolumab. Patients were newly diagnosed with stage II-IVA oral cavity squamous cell carcinoma and had received no prior systemic or radiation treatment. The cohort was made up of patients with locally advanced, HPV-negative oral cavity squamous cell carcinoma. No culture maintenance or expansion was done, as the peripheral blood mononuclear cells went straight to analysis. The samples were obtained from a longitudinal correlative study of a single-arm phase II trial testing neoadjuvant nivolumab in oral cavity squamous cell carcinoma. Subject-matched pre- and post-treatment PBMCs and tumors from three responders and three non-responders underwent genomic DNA-based TCRbeta sequencing. Peripheral blood mononuclear cells were collected once before nivolumab treatment and again after treatment, at the time of surgery. The Maxwell RSC DNA from Cells kit was used to extract genomic DNA from PBMCs.

According to the germline V gene, CDR1 reads SGHTA and CDR2 reads FQGNSA. From the cysteine up to the phenylalanine, the CDR3 has a length of 16 residues. CDR3 DNA only is kept here, 48 bases in frame from base 1. The junction shows trimming of 2 bases on V and 0 bases on J, plus 10 bases between the germline ends. Concerning this clone: Its target antigen remains unknown. No base-level quality is on record; no much larger clone is a single base apart.

For deep sequencing, PBMC libraries mostly used about 490 ng of input genomic DNA, with six replicates for each sample. The immunoSEQ hsTCRbeta kit was used to prepare TCRbeta libraries, following the manufacturer's instructions. The completed libraries were mixed into a single pool at 3 nM, then sequenced with an Illumina NovaSeq 6000 S4 flow cell. The published analysis was carried out like this. The immunoSEQ Analyzer was used for raw data preprocessing and quality control. The analysis was restricted to productive rearrangements, with each unique CDR3 amino acid sequence defining a clonotype. Repertoire clonality was estimated as the Gini-Simpson index, which was computed with the R package tcR. Student's t test was used to compare Gini indices, and Pearson correlation was used to assess associations with tumor size change. Here the immuneACCESS table is served through TCRdb, limited to in-frame sequences with V and J called. Missing clones are a known gap in these copies; in checked studies unresolved V genes cover under half, and the rest lacks a known reason. That table supplies the V and J calls and clone size; D and trimming were determined from the DNA. For this sample the table gives approximately 6,800 clones, of which around 70% were detected only once. The leading ten clones occupy less than 3% of the sample.

The sequence derives from a person between 40 and 79 years old with oral cavity squamous cell carcinoma. The rearranged chain carries TRBV7-2 and TRBJ2-2, with the D call tentatively TRBD1 or TRBD2, each fitting 6 bases. Source: PBMCs, taken before nivolumab (anti-PD-1) treatment. The DNA reads TGTGCCAGCAGCTTATCGGGGGCCTCGAACACCGGGGAGCTGTTTTTT. This yields the protein CASSLSGASNTGELFF.